These 21 T cell receptor beta chains originate from one sample sequenced in a study of shared clonotypes between healthy human individuals. Clones were sequenced by immunoSEQ multiplex PCR, and TCRdb holds only the in-frame ones, with some missing. The sample lists more than 2,000,000 clones; roughly 92% were seen once. What was sequenced was naive CD4+ T cells sorted from blood. Subset in this sample: CD45RA+ positively selected. The receptor set was obtained from a man between 18 and 29 years old in good health.

The chain is built from TRBV5-1 and TRBJ1-1; 7 bases match TRBD1. Germline loops: CDR1 SGHRS, CDR2 YFSETQ. Trimming cost V 4 bases and J 5 bases; bases outside gene matches: 11. This CDR3 comprises 15 residues. The CDR3: CASSLEGQVATEAFF. Written as DNA, the CDR3 is TGCGCCAGCAGCCTTGAAGGACAGGTGGCAACTGAAGCTTTCTTT.

V usage is TRBV2 and J usage is TRBJ2-1, with 8 bases identical to TRBD2. V lost 5 bases, J lost 0 bases, and 12 bases stayed unmatched. The CDR3 spans 18 residues. CDR1 is SNHLY and CDR2 is FYNNEI in the germline V gene. CDR3 loop: CASSPQPGGRSSYNEQFF. Here the CDR3 DNA reads TGTGCCAGCAGTCCACAACCCGGCGGGAGGTCCTCCTACAATGAGCAGTTCTTC.

The rearrangement joins TRBV6-5 to TRBJ1-1; D is unresolved. The CDR3 runs 15 residues. With 5 bases removed from V and 0 bases from J, the gap between germline ends came to 13 bases. Germline CDR1 reads MNHEY; CDR2 reads SVGAGI. The CDR3 loop is CASSLGRDLNTEAFF. CDR3 sequence (DNA): TGTGCCAGCAGTCTCGGCCGGGATTTGAACACTGAAGCTTTCTTT.

CDR3 sequence (DNA): TGTGCCAGTAGCCGAGGGAGGAACTACCGCGGGGAACACACCGGGGAGCTGTTTTTT. It codes for CASSRGRNYRGEHTGELFF. This sequence joins TRBV19 and TRBJ2-2; perhaps TRBD2 as D (6 bases). V was pared by 6 bases and J by 3 bases, with 26 bases between. The CDR3 sequence is 19 residues long. Germline assignment: CDR1 LNHDA and CDR2 SQIVND (reference sequence).

V is TRBV30 and J is TRBJ1-6; 8 nucleotides line up with TRBD1. The ends lost 5 bases at V and 4 bases at J; junction bases unmatched: 7. This CDR3 has 15 residues. Germline assignment: CDR1 GTSNPN and CDR2 SVGIG (reference sequence). As DNA, the CDR3 is TGTGCCTGGGGCACCGGGACAGGTTATAATTCACCCCTCCACTTT. This gives the protein CAWGTGTGYNSPLHF.

V usage is TRBV7-6 and J usage is TRBJ2-5; D unclear. Germline V lookup: CDR1 SGHVS, CDR2 FNYEAQ. This CDR3 has 14 amino acids. Trimming shortened V by 1 base and J by 1 base, and 7 bases separated the two germline ends. In DNA form, the CDR3 reads TGTGCCAGCAGCTTAGGGGGAACCCAAGAGACCCAGTACTTC. It is translated as CASSLGGTQETQYF.

The rearrangement links TRBV27 to TRBJ2-2; tentatively, D is TRBD1 (6 bases). The germline V and J ends were trimmed by 4 bases and 5 bases, with 11 bases remaining between them. CDR1 and CDR2 from the germline V gene are MNHEY and SMNVEV (reference sequence). The CDR3 consists of 14 residues. CDR3 amino acids: CASSSPQGTGELFF. As DNA, the CDR3 is TGTGCCAGCAGTTCCCCGCAGGGGACCGGGGAGCTGTTTTTT.

This clone was detected once. The rearrangement uses TRBV14 and TRBJ2-3; D is ambiguous. Germline loops: CDR1 SGHDN, CDR2 FVKESK. This CDR3 has 14 residues. Between the trimmed V and J ends, which lost 6 bases and 1 base, there was a span of 11 bases. The chain's CDR3 is CASSRTVGTDTQYF. The CDR3 DNA sequence: TGTGCCAGCAGTCGGACGGTAGGCACAGATACGCAGTATTTT.

The chain has TRBV28 and TRBJ2-3; 8 positions agree with TRBD2. Germline values: CDR1 MDHEN, CDR2 SYDVKM. CDR3 length equals 15 residues. V shed 1 base and J 4 bases; nucleotides not matched to a gene: 4. The CDR3 loop reads CASSLSGGRSDTQYF. The CDR3 nucleotides are TGTGCCAGCAGTTTATCGGGGGGGCGGTCAGATACGCAGTATTTT.

To note about this clone: Different DNA sequences within this sample yield the same CDR3. The chain has TRBV5-1 and TRBJ1-4; D remains unclear. The germline V gene encodes CDR1 SGHRS and CDR2 YFSETQ. This CDR3 is 16 amino acids long. V was clipped by 0 bases and J by 2 bases, with 11 bases between them. The CDR3 coding sequence is TGCGCCAGCAGCTTGGCCGGGGTTTCTACTAATGAAAAACTGTTTTTT. Protein sequence: CASSLAGVSTNEKLFF.

Written as DNA, the CDR3 is TGTGCCAGCAGCCCTCGGAGGGGGGAGGTAGGCGAGACCCAGTACTTC. This gives the protein CASSPRRGEVGETQYF. The rearrangement links TRBV9 to TRBJ2-5, with D perhaps being TRBD1 or TRBD2 (6 bases each). CDR1 is SGDLS, CDR2 YYNGEE, per germline. The CDR3 covers 16 residues. V lost 4 bases and J lost 5, with 21 bases in between.

The chain employs TRBV28 and TRBJ1-2; no firm D call. Trimming removed 8 bases at V and 2 bases at J, with 18 bases between. Germline lookup yields CDR1 MDHEN and CDR2 SYDVKM. The CDR3 spans 15 residues. The DNA for the CDR3 is TGTGCCAGCGCAGTCCCGCGGGTGGGAAACTATGGCTACACCTTC. It specifies CASAVPRVGNYGYTF.

The chain employs TRBV30 and TRBJ2-7; 8 bases line up with TRBD1. The V gene's germline CDR1 is GTSNPN and CDR2 SVGIG (reference sequence). J was trimmed by 3 bases and V by 5 bases; bases with no gene match: 3. The CDR3 has 12 residues. The CDR3 nucleotides are TGTGCCTGGGGGACAGGCCTCTACGAGCAGTACTTC. Translation gives CAWGTGLYEQYF.

Comment on this clone: Different DNA sequences within this sample yield the same CDR3. The J gene is TRBJ2-2, the V gene TRBV9; the D is unclear. The germline V gene encodes CDR1 SGDLS and CDR2 YYNGEE. CDR3 size: 13 residues. Trimming pared 0 bases from V and 8 bases from J, leaving 8 bases between. In DNA form, the CDR3 reads TGTGCCAGCAGCGTAGTCGGTTCGGGGGAGCTGTTTTTT. Protein: CASSVVGSGELFF.

This clone was observed once. The gene calls are TRBV27 and TRBJ1-3; a possible D gene is TRBD1 (5 bases). The CDR3 is 14 residues long. Germline values: CDR1 MNHEY, CDR2 SMNVEV (reference sequence). Trimming left V 5 bases short and J 4 bases short, with 12 bases between. The CDR3 nucleotides read TGTGCCAGCAGTCCCGGGACGACAGGAAACACCATATATTTT. Residues: CASSPGTTGNTIYF.

The chain combines TRBV6-1 with TRBJ2-1, with D hard to call. The V gene lost 4 bases and the J gene lost 6 bases, with 4 bases spanning the gap. The germline CDR1 and CDR2 sequences are MNHNS and SASEGT. The CDR3 runs to 11 residues. The CDR3 DNA sequence: TGTGCCAGCAGTGCCTTCAATGAGCAGTTCTTC. Protein sequence: CASSAFNEQFF.

The chain links TRBV2 to TRBJ2-1, with D perhaps TRBD1 or TRBD2 (5 bases each). Trimming cost V 3 bases and J 0 bases, with 9 bases left between them. CDR1 SNHLY and CDR2 FYNNEI come from the germline V gene. The CDR3 is 15 residues long. The CDR3 nucleotides read TGTGCCAGCAGTGATGAAGGGACCTCCTACAATGAGCAGTTCTTC. Translated, it gives CASSDEGTSYNEQFF.

The chain joins TRBV19 to TRBJ2-7; TRBD1 agrees at 11 bases. The germline gives CDR1 LNHDA, CDR2 SQIVND (reference sequence). With V trimmed by 1 base and J by 3 bases, 11 bases remained unmatched. The CDR3 contains 18 residues. The CDR3, as DNA: TGTGCCAGTAGTATAGGACCCCGGGACAGGGGGACCGGCTACGAGCAGTACTTC. The encoded protein is CASSIGPRDRGTGYEQYF.

This clone has just one count. The chain recombines TRBV7-2 with TRBJ2-7, with a weak D call TRBD1 (6 bases). Germline CDR1 SGHTA, CDR2 FQGNSA. The CDR3 extends over 15 amino acids. Trimming took 1 base from V and 3 from J, leaving 13 bases between them. CDR3 region: CASSLGTESYYEQYF. CDR3 DNA: TGTGCCAGCAGCTTAGGGACAGAGTCCTACTACGAGCAGTACTTC.

The J gene is TRBJ2-3, the V gene TRBV11-3; 10 positions agree with TRBD2. V lost 5 bases, J lost 5 bases, and 16 bases stayed unmatched. The germline gives CDR1 SGHNT, CDR2 YENEEA. This CDR3 comprises 18 residues. The CDR3 spells CASSPKVASGSRQDTQYF. In DNA, the CDR3 is TGTGCCAGCAGCCCCAAGGTCGCTAGCGGGAGCCGTCAAGATACGCAGTATTTT.

The gene calls are TRBV5-1 and TRBJ2-5; 10 nucleotides match TRBD2. Germline V gene sequence: CDR1 SGHRS, CDR2 YFSETQ. V gave up 5 bases and J gave up 4 bases; unmatched junction bases: 8. The CDR3 spans 15 residues. Here the CDR3 DNA reads TGCGCCAGCAGGGATAGAGCGGGGGGGTCAGAGACCCAGTACTTC. This encodes CASRDRAGGSETQYF.